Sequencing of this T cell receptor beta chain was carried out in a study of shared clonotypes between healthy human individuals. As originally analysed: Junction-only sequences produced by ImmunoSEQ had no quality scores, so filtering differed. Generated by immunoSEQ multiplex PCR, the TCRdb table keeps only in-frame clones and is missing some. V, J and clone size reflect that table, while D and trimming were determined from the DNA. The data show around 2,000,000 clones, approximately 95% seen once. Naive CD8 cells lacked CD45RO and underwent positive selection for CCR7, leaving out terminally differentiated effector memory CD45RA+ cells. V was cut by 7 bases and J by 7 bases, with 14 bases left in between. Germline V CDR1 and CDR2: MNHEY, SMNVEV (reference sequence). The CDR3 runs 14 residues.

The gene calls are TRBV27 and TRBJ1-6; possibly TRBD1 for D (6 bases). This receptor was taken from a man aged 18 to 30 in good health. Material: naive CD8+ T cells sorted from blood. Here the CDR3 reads CASTPGGANSPLHF. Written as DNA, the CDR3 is TGTGCCAGCACACCCGGGGGGGCGAATTCACCCCTCCACTTT.